The present TCR beta chain was sequenced within a study of blood T cell repertoires in COVID-19 (dated by TCRdb to the early 2020s). Background on the whole study: Samples covering the acute and convalescent phases of COVID-19 were provided by collaborators in the United States, Italy and Spain. The material from the prospective study consisted of cDNA or gDNA derived from T cells, B-cell-depleted T cells, or PBMCs. Subjects who had been exposed to COVID-19, were actively infected with it, or had recovered from it provided the deeply sampled blood TCRbeta repertoires that made up the dataset. The repertoires were released in a freely available public database intended as a resource for research on the immune response to SARS-CoV-2. The samples were drawn from two sources: the first 160 participants of the ongoing ImmuneRACE study, and approximately 1,300 subjects contributed by 6 global collaborators. A de-identified subject ID, COVID-19 status, age in years and sex were almost always included in the sample metadata. Where available, HLA class I and class II types were taken from metadata supplied by the sample provider and were not determined by assay-based typing.

There are 16 amino acids in the CDR3, from cysteine to phenylalanine inclusive. The CDR3 DNA has 48 bases and is translated from base 1. V has 5 bases trimmed and J has 1 base trimmed; junction bases matching no gene number 10. According to the germline V gene, CDR1 reads MNHEY and CDR2 reads SVGEGT. Participants in the prospective study were aged about 18 to 89 years, lived in some 24 United States geographic areas, and enrolled through a virtual design. Cohort assignment in the prospective study relied on participant-reported clinical history from a screening survey and a study questionnaire. ImmuneRACE Cohort 3 recovered participants were defined by two consecutive negative NP/OP PCR tests, healthcare professional clearance, or symptom resolution. In the prospective study, mobile phlebotomists collected whole blood, serum and a nasopharyngeal or oropharyngeal swab from each participant. Over a roughly 2-month period, participants in the prospective study had the option of providing additional blood draws and questionnaires. Blood samples from the prospective study were shipped frozen or at room temperature prior to DNA extraction.

With respect to this clone: No cognate antigen has been identified for it. Nothing much larger sits one base from this clone, and base qualities are not available.

What the study reported, not specific to this receptor: The quantity of clinical and demographic metadata differed by source and by participant and was supplied without curation.

TCRbeta CDR3 regions were amplified from genomic DNA by means of the immunoSEQ Assay, a bias-controlled multiplex PCR. The study's processing was this. Nucleated cell counts per sample were estimated from amplification of reference gene primers within the assay. To quantify the absolute abundance of each unique TCRbeta CDR3 rearrangement, sequence reads were collapsed and filtered. For each sample, productive Simpson clonality was calculated as the square root of Simpson's diversity index over productive rearrangements. What TCRdb holds here is the immuneACCESS table cut down to in-frame rearrangements. Part of the clones is not present; checked against another copy, under half of the missing clones reflect an unresolved V gene, and the others are unexplained. For V, J and clone size, that table is used; D and trimming come from the DNA. The sample records about 120,000 clones, about four fifths of which are singletons. The ten top clones hold approximately 3.6% of the sample.

What was sequenced was PBMCs or T cells enriched from blood (not recorded which). The V gene is TRBV6-2 or TRBV6-3 and the J gene is TRBJ2-7, and 8 junction bases match TRBD2. The receptor comes from a woman aged 25 to 45 who had recovered from COVID-19. The base sequence is TGTGCCAGCAGTAGCCCGGGACTAGTCAGGTCCTACGAGCAGTACTTC. It encodes CASSSPGLVRSYEQYF.